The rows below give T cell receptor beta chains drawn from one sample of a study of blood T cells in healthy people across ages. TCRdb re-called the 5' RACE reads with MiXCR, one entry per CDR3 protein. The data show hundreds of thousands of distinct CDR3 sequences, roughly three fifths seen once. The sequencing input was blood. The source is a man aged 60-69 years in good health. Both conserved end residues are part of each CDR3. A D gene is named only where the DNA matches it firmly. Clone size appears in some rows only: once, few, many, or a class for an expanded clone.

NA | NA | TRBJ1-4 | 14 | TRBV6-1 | TGTGCCAGCATTGCGGGACCGAATAATGAAAAACTGTTTTTT | CASIAGPNNEKLFF
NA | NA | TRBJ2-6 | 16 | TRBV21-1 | TGTGCCAGCAGCAAAAATGGCCAGGCTGGGGCCAACGTCCTGACTTTC | CASSKNGQAGANVLTF
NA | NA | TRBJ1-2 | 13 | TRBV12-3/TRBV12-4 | TGTGCCAGCAGTGTCATGCTTAATAGAGGCTACACCTTC | CASSVMLNRGYTF
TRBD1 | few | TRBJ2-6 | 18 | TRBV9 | TGTGCCAGCAGCCCCACCGGGACAGGGCTCTCTGGGGCCAACGTCCTGACTTTC | CASSPTGTGLSGANVLTF
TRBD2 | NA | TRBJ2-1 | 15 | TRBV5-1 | TGCGCCAGCAGCTTGACAATAGCGGGGGGAGGTGGGCAGTTCTTC | CASSLTIAGGGGQFF
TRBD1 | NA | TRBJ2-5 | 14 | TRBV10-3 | TGTGCCATCAGTGAGTCGGGAACAGGGGGCGCGTCGTACTTC | CAISESGTGGASYF
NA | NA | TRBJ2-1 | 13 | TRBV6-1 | TGTGCCAGCAGTGCTACCTTATACAATGAGCAGTTCTTC | CASSATLYNEQFF
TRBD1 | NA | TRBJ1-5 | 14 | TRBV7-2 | TGTGCCAGCAGCCCGGGACAGATCAATCAGCCCCAGCATTTT | CASSPGQINQPQHF
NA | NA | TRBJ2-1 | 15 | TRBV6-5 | TGTGCCAGCAGCCCCTCAGGGGGGGGCGGGGATGAGCAGTTCTTC | CASSPSGGGGDEQFF
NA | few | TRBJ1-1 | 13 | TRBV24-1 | TGTGCCACCAGTGAAAACCGGCACACTGAAGCTTTCTTT | CATSENRHTEAFF
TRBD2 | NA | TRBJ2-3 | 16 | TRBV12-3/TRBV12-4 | TGTGCCAGCAGTAGACGCTATGTAGCGGGGGCAGATACGCAGTATTTT | CASSRRYVAGADTQYF
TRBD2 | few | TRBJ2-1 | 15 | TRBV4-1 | TGCGCCAGCAGCCAAGAAGTGGGGGGGTACAATGAGCAGTTCTTC | CASSQEVGGYNEQFF
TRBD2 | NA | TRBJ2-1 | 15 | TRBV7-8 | TGTGCCAGCAGCTTAGCGCGGGGGTCCGGGAATGAGCAGTTCTTC | CASSLARGSGNEQFF
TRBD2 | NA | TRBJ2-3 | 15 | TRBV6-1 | TGTGCCAGCTCGAGACTAGCGGGGTCCACAGATACGCAGTATTTT | CASSRLAGSTDTQYF
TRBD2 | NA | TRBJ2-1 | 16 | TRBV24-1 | TGTGCCACCAGTGACAAGACTAGCGGGGGATACAATGAGCAGTTCTTC | CATSDKTSGGYNEQFF